The TCR beta chain under discussion was sequenced for a study of neurological immune-mediated disorders. TCRdb reprocessed the 5' RACE reads with MiXCR, giving one entry per CDR3 protein. The data contain roughly 29,000 distinct CDR3 sequences, 20% to 25% of them singletons. For sorted libraries, the input was 1 million CD4+ or CD8+ T cells. The CDR3 covers 15 residues. Germline assignment: CDR1 DFQATT and CDR2 SNEGSKA (reference sequence). The V end lost 0 bases, the J end lost 2 bases, and 13 bases lay between the germline ends. The rearrangement joins TRBV20-1 to TRBJ2-5, with D possibly TRBD2 on 5 matching bases. The sequencing input was CD4+ T cells from blood. This TCR was sampled from a man aged 45-60 years with HTLV-1-associated myelopathy (HAM/TSP). CDR3 protein: CSARDSRRGQETQYF. The CDR3 DNA reads TGCAGTGCTAGAGATTCGAGACGGGGTCAAGAGACCCAGTACTTC.